Listed here are 20 T cell receptor beta chains from one sample, sequenced in a study of CD8 T cells in Susac syndrome. Reverse transcription of roughly 0.5 to 1 ug RNA was carried out with random hexamers. TCRdb reanalysed the immunoSEQ multiplex PCR reads using MiXCR and keeps one entry per CDR3 protein. Of about 180,000 distinct CDR3 sequences listed, approximately 96% are singletons. The sample taken for sequencing was CD4+ T cells from PBMCs. The origin of the receptors is a human donor with multiple sclerosis.

The chain links TRBV3-1 to TRBJ2-3; 12 positions match TRBD2. The CDR3 covers 16 residues. Germline loops: CDR1 LGHDT, CDR2 YNNKEL (reference sequence). V lost 5 bases and J lost 1; bases outside the gene matches: 4. CDR3 amino acids: CASSSGLAGRTDTQYF. The CDR3 nucleotides read TGTGCCAGCAGCTCAGGACTAGCGGGGCGCACAGATACGCAGTATTTT.

The chain recombines TRBV20-1 with TRBJ2-1; no clear D gene. Trimming took off 5 bases at V and 0 bases at J, with 8 bases between the two ends. The CDR3 is 13 residues long. Germline V lookup: CDR1 DFQATT, CDR2 SNEGSKA (reference sequence). Here the CDR3 reads CSAGKSSYNEQFF. CDR3 bases: TGCAGTGCTGGCAAGAGCTCCTACAATGAGCAGTTCTTC.

The table lists this clonotype with a count of one. This chain uses TRBV14 with TRBJ1-6; TRBD1 is a possible D gene (5 bases). The CDR3 runs 19 residues. The germline gives CDR1 SGHDN, CDR2 FVKESK. The ends were cut back, 1 base at V and 5 bases at J, with 21 bases in the middle. CDR3: CASSQAWGGLSPDNSPLHF. As DNA, the CDR3 is TGTGCCAGCAGCCAAGCCTGGGGGGGTCTTAGCCCTGATAATTCACCCCTCCACTTT. The full variable domain, completed using reference TRBV14 and TRBJ1-6, is EAGVTQFPSHSVIEKGQTVTLRCDPISGHDNLYWYRRVMGKEIKFLLHFVKESKQDESGMPNNRFLAERTGGTYSTLKVQPAELEDSGVYFCASSQAWGGLSPDNSPLHFGNGTRLTVT.

The genes are TRBV6-2 or TRBV6-3 and TRBJ2-1, with 11 bases fitting TRBD1. J gave up 2 bases and V 4 bases, and 1 base lay outside the gene matches. Looked up from germline, CDR1 is MNHEY and CDR2 is SVGEGT. This CDR3 is 15 amino acids long. The CDR3 DNA sequence: TGTGCCAGCAGTTCGGGACAGGGGGCCTACAATGAGCAGTTCTTC. This translates into CASSSGQGAYNEQFF.

This chain joins TRBV12-3 or TRBV12-4 and TRBJ2-1; D possibly corresponds to TRBD2 (5 bases). Trimming removed 3 bases at V and 9 bases at J, with 12 bases between. The CDR3 runs 13 residues. CDR3 residues: CASSLPGWGEQFF. The DNA for the CDR3 is TGTGCCAGCAGTTTGCCGGGGTGGGGTGAGCAGTTCTTC.

The chain has TRBV5-4 and TRBJ1-2; D possibly corresponds to TRBD1 (5 bases). This CDR3 is 16 amino acids long. In germline, CDR1 is SGHNT, CDR2 YYREEE (reference sequence). V was pared by 0 bases and J by 4 bases, with 16 bases between. The CDR3 protein is CASSLVGQGRSYGYTF. For the CDR3, the DNA is TGTGCCAGCAGCTTGGTCGGCCAGGGACGCAGCTATGGCTACACCTTC. The whole variable domain, remainder taken from reference TRBV5-4 and TRBJ1-2, is ETGVTQSPTHLIKTRGQQVTLRCSSQSGHNTVSWYQQALGQGPQFIFQYYREEENGRGNFPPRFSGLQFPNYSSELNVNALELDDSALYLCASSLVGQGRSYGYTFGSGTRLTVV.

This clonotype was detected only once. The V and J genes are TRBV3-1 and TRBJ2-5; either TRBD1 or TRBD2 may fit D (5 bases each). Germline assignment: CDR1 LGHDT and CDR2 YNNKEL (reference sequence). Trimming removed 2 bases at V and 2 bases at J, with 15 bases between. This CDR3 is 16 amino acids long. CDR3 region: CASSQWDGASQETQYF. The CDR3 nucleotides are TGTGCCAGCAGCCAATGGGACGGGGCTAGTCAAGAGACCCAGTACTTC.

The genes are TRBV29-1 and TRBJ2-5; D could derive from TRBD1 or TRBD2 (5 bases each). The CDR3 spans 15 residues. Germline loops: CDR1 SQVTM, CDR2 ANQGSEA. The V and J ends lost 6 bases and 3 bases respectively, with 20 bases between them. The CDR3 DNA reads as TGCAGCGTGGCAACCACTGGGACCTATAAAGAGACCCAGTACTTC. It translates to CSVATTGTYKETQYF.

This chain links TRBV7-9 with TRBJ1-6, with 7 bases matching TRBD1. The CDR3 sequence is 14 residues long. The germline CDR1 and CDR2 sequences are SEHNR and FQNEAQ (reference sequence). The V gene end was trimmed by 5 bases and the J gene end by 9 bases; junction bases not matched to a gene: 7. CDR3 residues: CASSLQGGVSPLHF. CDR3 nucleotides: TGTGCCAGCAGCCTTCAGGGGGGGGTTTCACCCCTCCACTTT.

The sample holds one count of this clonotype. The chain couples TRBV11-3 to TRBJ2-1; D not resolved. V was shortened by 3 bases and J by 3 bases, with 15 bases between the two germline ends. The germline V gene encodes CDR1 SGHNT and CDR2 YENEEA. The CDR3 runs to 16 residues. CDR3 protein: CASSFPRGFGYNEQFF. The CDR3 nucleotides are TGTGCCAGCAGCTTCCCTCGTGGGTTCGGCTACAATGAGCAGTTCTTC.

CDR3 DNA: TGTGCCAGCAGCTTACCCCCGGACTGGGACCAGCGGGGCACCTACGAGCAGTACTTC. Its protein product is CASSLPPDWDQRGTYEQYF. The J gene is TRBJ2-7, the V gene TRBV7-6; 7 positions agree with TRBD2. This CDR3 is 19 amino acids long. The ends lost 2 bases at V and 2 bases at J; junction bases unmatched: 18. Germline V CDR1 and CDR2: SGHVS, FNYEAQ.

This rearrangement joins TRBV13 to TRBJ2-1; D is undetermined. Germline assignment: CDR1 PRHDT and CDR2 FYEKMQ (reference sequence). This CDR3 spans 13 amino acids. Trimming cost V 5 bases and J 5 bases, with 10 bases left between them. The CDR3 DNA follows: TGTGCCAGCAGCCTTCCTCTACACAATGAGCAGTTCTTC. Translation: CASSLPLHNEQFF.

The chain joins TRBV7-2 to TRBJ2-3, with D perhaps matching TRBD1 (6 bases). Germline CDR1 is SGHTA and CDR2 is FQGNSA. Trimming shortened V by 10 bases and J by 2 bases, and 13 bases separated the two germline ends. The CDR3 is made up of 13 amino acids. The chain's CDR3 is CATRTVYTDTQYF. The CDR3 region has the DNA TGTGCCACCAGGACAGTCTACACAGATACGCAGTATTTT.

V is TRBV30 and J is TRBJ2-2; possibly TRBD2 for D (6 bases). V was clipped by 5 bases and J by 2 bases, with 6 bases between them. This CDR3 contains 12 residues. Germline V lookup: CDR1 GTSNPN, CDR2 SVGIG (reference sequence). The CDR3 DNA reads as TGTGCCTGGGGACTAAACACCGGGGAGCTGTTTTTT. Protein sequence: CAWGLNTGELFF.

This clonotype was seen just once. The chain couples TRBV7-2 to TRBJ2-1, with TRBD2 matching over 9 bases. Germline CDR1 reads SGHTA; CDR2 reads FQGNSA. The CDR3 is 14 amino acids. The trim removed 4 bases at V and 4 bases at J, leaving 2 bases unmatched. CDR3 in amino acids: CASSYSGGYNEQFF. In DNA, the CDR3 is TGTGCCAGCAGCTATAGCGGGGGATACAATGAGCAGTTCTTC.

This clonotype was observed a single time. V usage is TRBV15 and J usage is TRBJ1-5; D is unresolved. V lost 0 bases and J lost 8, with 11 bases in between. Germline loops: CDR1 LNHNV, CDR2 YYDKDF (reference sequence). The CDR3 extends over 14 amino acids. CDR3 DNA sequence: TGTGCCACCAGCAGAGATCTAGGGTCCGAGCCCCAGCATTTT. This encodes CATSRDLGSEPQHF.

The rearrangement uses TRBV6-5 and TRBJ1-1, with TRBD1 matching over 7 bases. J gave up 7 bases and V 8 bases, and 10 bases lay outside the gene matches. From germline, CDR1 is MNHEY and CDR2 SVGAGI. CDR3 length: 13 amino acids. CDR3 coding DNA: TGTGCCAGCGGTCGAACGGGGACAGTTGAAGCTTTCTTT. It encodes CASGRTGTVEAFF.

The chain is built from TRBV27 and TRBJ2-3, with TRBD2 identical over 7 bases. The length of the CDR3 is 15 residues. V dropped 4 bases and J dropped 7; count of bases not matched to a gene: 11. The germline gives CDR1 MNHEY, CDR2 SMNVEV (reference sequence). CDR3 region: CASSSPSGGINTQYF. The CDR3, as DNA: TGTGCCAGCAGTTCGCCCTCGGGGGGAATAAATACGCAGTATTTT.

This chain uses TRBV7-9 with TRBJ2-3, with D unresolved. The CDR3 extends over 14 amino acids. The ends were cut back, 2 bases at V and 1 base at J, with 7 bases in the middle. Germline V lookup: CDR1 SEHNR, CDR2 FQNEAQ (reference sequence). CDR3 sequence reads: CASSLQQRTDTQYF. The CDR3 DNA reads as TGTGCCAGCAGCTTACAACAGCGCACAGATACGCAGTATTTT. The full variable domain, with the rest looked up from reference TRBV7-9 and TRBJ2-3, is DTGVSQNPRHKITKRGQNVTFRCDPISEHNRLYWYRQTLGQGPEFLTYFQNEAQLEKSRLLSDRFSAERPKGSFSTLEIQRTEQGDSAMYLCASSLQQRTDTQYFGPGTRLTVL.

The V and J genes are TRBV20-1 and TRBJ2-3; D possibly matches TRBD1 or TRBD2 (5 bases each). The germline gives CDR1 DFQATT, CDR2 SNEGSKA (reference sequence). The CDR3 is 16 amino acids. The V gene lost 6 bases and the J gene lost 1 base, with 20 bases spanning the gap. CDR3 nucleotide sequence: TGCAGTGCAAACCCCCTCGGGAAGGGACGCACAGATACGCAGTATTTT. This encodes CSANPLGKGRTDTQYF.